This TCR beta chain came from a study of radiation and T cells in renal cell carcinoma. Notes on the study in general: Top tumor clonotypes rose in blood 2 weeks post-radiation, then contracted.

A word on this clone: What it binds is unknown.

Time point indicated: blood 2 weeks post-SBRT. Treatment meaning: 15 Gy SBRT to primary tumor, nephrectomy 4 weeks later. Serial blood draws occurred at baseline and 2 and 4 weeks post-SBRT. TCRdb keeps only in-frame clones here, not all; method: immunoSEQ multiplex PCR. Of 100,000 to 150,000 clones listed, roughly four fifths were seen once; the top ten hold 5% to 6.5%. The CDR3 covers 14 residues. The germline gives CDR1 SGDLS, CDR2 YYNGEE. V lost 0 bases to trimming and J lost 3 bases, with 10 bases between them. This clonotype was sampled from a man aged 45-65 years with renal cell carcinoma. This chain links TRBV9 with TRBJ2-7; D is undetermined. The sequenced sample was blood, obtained from a patient whose treatment included radiotherapy and nephrectomy. CDR3 region: CASSVGPGYYEQYF. The CDR3 coding sequence is TGTGCCAGCAGCGTAGGCCCCGGGTACTACGAGCAGTACTTC.